Shown below are 13 T cell receptor beta chains from a single sample sequenced in a study of cytomegalovirus exposure and HLA in healthy donors. The PCR contained 60 Vbeta and 13 Jbeta primers. Libraries were prepared by immunoSEQ multiplex PCR; TCRdb keeps only in-frame clonotypes and omits some of them. Of about 190,000 clones in the sample, around 80% were seen once. The sequencing sample was made of PBMCs. These receptors all come from a man aged 18 to 30 in good health and CMV-seronegative.

In the case of this clone: A read error may account for a junction end that differs from germline. V and J are TRBV7-7 and TRBJ2-5; the D gene is possibly TRBD1 (5 bases). In germline, CDR1 is SSHAT, CDR2 FNYEAQ (reference sequence). The CDR3 is 14 residues long. Here the CDR3 reads CASSLDEGAETQYF. CDR3 DNA sequence: TGTGCTAGCAGCCTAGATGAAGGGGCGGAGACCCAGTACTTC.

The chain is built from TRBV7-2 and TRBJ1-2, with D hard to call. The CDR3 covers 14 residues. The V gene lost 1 base and the J gene lost 5 bases, with 11 bases spanning the gap. Per germline, CDR1 SGHTA and CDR2 FQGNSA. The CDR3 sequence is CASSLGPESYGYTF. The CDR3 region has the DNA TGTGCCAGCAGCTTAGGTCCAGAATCATATGGCTACACCTTC.

The rearrangement links TRBV30 to TRBJ2-1; D is perhaps TRBD2 (5 bases). With 0 bases removed from V and 9 bases from J, the gap between germline ends came to 12 bases. CDR3 length equals 13 residues. The germline V gene has CDR1 GTSNPN and CDR2 SVGIG (reference sequence). The CDR3 spells CAWSVRGLSEQFF. The CDR3 DNA sequence: TGTGCCTGGAGTGTAAGAGGGTTGAGTGAGCAGTTCTTC. Variable domain in full (rest from reference TRBV30 and TRBJ2-1): SQTIHQWPATLVQPVGSPLSLECTVEGTSNPNLYWYRQAAGRGLQLLFYSVGIGQISSEVPQNLSASRPQDRQFILSSKKLLLSDSGFYLCAWSVRGLSEQFFGPGTRLTVL.

This clone has just one count. The rearrangement uses TRBV7-2 and TRBJ1-2; no definite D call. CDR3 length: 15 amino acids. Germline V gives CDR1 SGHTA, CDR2 FQGNSA. Trimming pared 5 bases from V and 4 bases from J, leaving 17 bases between. The CDR3 here is CASSLTGDGLYGYTF. CDR3 nucleotides: TGTGCCAGCAGCCTGACTGGAGACGGCCTCTATGGCTACACCTTC.

The gene calls are TRBV15 and TRBJ1-4; D possibly corresponds to TRBD1 (5 bases). The CDR3 spans 15 residues. Per the germline V gene, CDR1 is LNHNV and CDR2 is YYDKDF (reference sequence). Trimming removed 0 bases at V and 5 bases at J, with 10 bases between. The CDR3 loop is CATSRDRAGNEKLFF. For the CDR3, the DNA is TGTGCCACCAGCAGAGATCGGGCAGGGAATGAAAAACTGTTTTTT.

The V call is TRBV27, the J call TRBJ2-1; 11 bases fit TRBD2. The germline gives CDR1 MNHEY, CDR2 SMNVEV (reference sequence). CDR3 length: 16 residues. V dropped 5 bases and J dropped 6; count of bases not matched to a gene: 9. CDR3 nucleotide sequence: TGTGCCAGCAGTATCTTAGCGGGAGGGCCGGGCAATGAGCAGTTCTTC. Amino acids: CASSILAGGPGNEQFF.

This clone was counted between two and nine times. The CDR3 nucleotides are TGTGCCAGCAGCCCGCGGGACGGATCCTTTAGCAATCAGCCCCAGCATTTT. Encoded protein: CASSPRDGSFSNQPQHF. The gene calls are TRBV5-4 and TRBJ1-5, with a possible D match to TRBD1 (5 bases). This CDR3 has 17 residues. The V and J ends lost 4 bases and 0 bases respectively, with 17 bases between them. CDR1 is SGHNT, CDR2 YYREEE, per germline (reference sequence).

The chain joins TRBV27 to TRBJ2-6; D remains unclear. Trimming removed 3 bases at V and 1 base at J, with 7 bases between. CDR3 size: 15 residues. Germline V gene data show CDR1 as MNHEY and CDR2 as SMNVEV (reference sequence). This CDR3 is CASSFWASGANVLTF. CDR3 bases: TGTGCCAGCAGTTTCTGGGCTTCTGGGGCCAACGTCCTGACTTTC.

The CDR3 protein is CASSPLRTSYEQYF. The CDR3, as DNA: TGTGCCAGCAGTCCTCTGAGAACCTCCTACGAGCAGTACTTC. V gene TRBV6-5 combines with J gene TRBJ2-7; unclear D gene. Trimming shortened V by 5 bases and J by 0 bases, and 11 bases separated the two germline ends. The CDR3 covers 14 residues. The V gene's germline CDR1 is MNHEY and CDR2 SVGAGI.

The rearrangement joins TRBV29-1 to TRBJ2-5; weak D call: TRBD2 (7 bases). In germline, CDR1 is SQVTM, CDR2 ANQGSEA. V was cut by 4 bases and J by 6 bases, with 15 bases left in between. CDR3 length: 13 residues. The CDR3 loop is CSVVGGGAKTQYF. CDR3 sequence (DNA): TGCAGCGTTGTTGGTGGGGGGGCGAAGACCCAGTACTTC.

V usage is TRBV7-3 and J usage is TRBJ2-1; maybe TRBD1 (5 bases). The CDR3 sequence is 13 residues long. CDR1 SGHTA and CDR2 FQGTGA come from the germline V gene. The V gene lost 1 base and the J gene lost 10 bases, with 11 bases spanning the gap. This chain's CDR3 is CASSLMAQGEQFF. In nucleotides, the CDR3 is TGTGCCAGCAGCTTAATGGCCCAGGGCGAGCAGTTCTTC.

The chain recombines TRBV13 with TRBJ1-5; the match to TRBD1 covers 10 bases. J lost 8 bases, V lost 2 bases, and 6 bases had no gene match. From germline, CDR1 is PRHDT and CDR2 FYEKMQ (reference sequence). CDR3 length: 15 amino acids. The CDR3 region has the DNA TGTGCCAGCAGCTTACGGGACAGGGGATCGGAGCCCCAGCATTTT. It specifies CASSLRDRGSEPQHF.

V gene TRBV6-5 combines with J gene TRBJ2-2; TRBD2 agrees at 12 bases. V was clipped by 6 bases and J by 10 bases; unmatched bases: 9. Germline lookup yields CDR1 MNHEY and CDR2 SVGAGI. The CDR3 runs 15 residues. The CDR3 loop reads CASSPPSGGAAELFF. CDR3 bases: TGTGCCAGCAGCCCTCCTAGCGGGGGGGCCGCGGAGCTGTTTTTT.